This T cell receptor (beta chain) emerged from a study of a mutant IDH1 vaccine in newly diagnosed glioma. Germline loops: CDR1 SQVTM, CDR2 ANQGSEA. CDR3 length: 13 amino acids. This clone was detected once. A junction end diverges from the germline sequence, so it may reflect a read error. Time point in this sample: baseline, week 1 (first vaccination visit). Documented treatment: pre-vaccination baseline after standard-of-care therapy. The data were produced by immunoSEQ multiplex PCR, yet TCRdb's version contains in-frame clones alone and is incomplete. The table has some 38,000 clones, more than 90% seen once; the top ten hold about a sixth.

The receptor comes from a man younger than 35 with glioma. Specimen: PBMCs, collected from a glioma patient treated with radiotherapy, temozolomide or both. The chain links TRBV29-1 to TRBJ1-2, with TRBD1 identical over 9 bases. The CDR3 DNA is TGCAGCGTTCCGGGACAGGGAAACTCTGGCTACACCTTC. Protein sequence: CSVPGQGNSGYTF.